This entry is about one T cell receptor beta chain. CDR1 is SGHKS and CDR2 is YYEKEE in the germline V gene (reference sequence). V lost 4 bases, J lost 4 bases, and 15 bases stayed unmatched. The CDR3 is made up of 18 amino acids. The sample comes from a study of blood T cell repertoires in COVID-19. As for the study in general: The study drew acute and convalescent COVID-19 samples from the United States, Italy and Spain. T cells, B-cell-depleted T cells, or PBMCs provided the cDNA or gDNA that served as material.

Clinical histories supplied by participants themselves formed the basis of cohort assignment. Sequenced by immunoSEQ multiplex PCR; TCRdb stores in-frame clones only, minus some. The sample contains just over 300,000 clones, approximately 85% of which appear only once. The rearrangement joins TRBV5-5 to TRBJ2-7; 12 nucleotides match TRBD1. This clonotype originated in a man aged 25 to 40 who had recovered from COVID-19. Sequenced sample: PBMCs or T cells enriched from blood (not recorded which). The CDR3 region has the DNA TGTGCCAGCAGCACGACGCCCGACCCGGGACAGGGGGCGTACGAGCAGTACTTC. This encodes CASSTTPDPGQGAYEQYF.